The present TCR beta chain was sequenced within a study of blood T cell repertoires in COVID-19. TCRdb's copy holds only in-frame clones and misses some; the assay was immunoSEQ multiplex PCR. The sample has under 100,000 clones, around 90% seen once. CDR3 length equals 17 residues. With V trimmed by 6 bases and J by 0 bases, 7 bases remained unmatched. Sequencing was performed on peripheral blood. The V gene is TRBV23-1, the J gene TRBJ2-2; 10 nucleotides match TRBD1. TRBV23-1 is reported as an ORF; its role is uncertain. The sequence was obtained from a man aged 25 to 45 with acute or convalescent COVID-19. The CDR3 reads CASSRDRGHSNTGELFF. DNA for the CDR3: TGCGCCAGCAGCCGGGACAGGGGTCATTCGAACACCGGGGAGCTGTTTTTT.